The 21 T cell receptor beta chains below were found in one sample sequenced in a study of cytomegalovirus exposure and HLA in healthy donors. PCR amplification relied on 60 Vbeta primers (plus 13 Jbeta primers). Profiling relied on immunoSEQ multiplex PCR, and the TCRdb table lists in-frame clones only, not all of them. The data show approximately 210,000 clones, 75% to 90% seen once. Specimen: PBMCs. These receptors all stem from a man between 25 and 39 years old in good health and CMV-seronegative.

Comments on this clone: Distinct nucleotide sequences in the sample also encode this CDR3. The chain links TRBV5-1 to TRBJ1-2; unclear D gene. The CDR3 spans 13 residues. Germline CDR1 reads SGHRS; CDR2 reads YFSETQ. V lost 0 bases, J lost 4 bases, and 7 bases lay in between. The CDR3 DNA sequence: TGCGCCAGCAGCTTGGAAGATAGCTATGGCTACACCTTC. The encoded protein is CASSLEDSYGYTF.

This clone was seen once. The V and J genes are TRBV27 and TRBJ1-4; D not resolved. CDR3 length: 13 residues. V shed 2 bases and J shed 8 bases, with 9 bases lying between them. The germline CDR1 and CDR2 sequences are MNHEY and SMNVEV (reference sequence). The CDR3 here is CASSLRGGEKLFF. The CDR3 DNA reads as TGTGCCAGCAGTTTACGGGGAGGGGAAAAACTGTTTTTT.

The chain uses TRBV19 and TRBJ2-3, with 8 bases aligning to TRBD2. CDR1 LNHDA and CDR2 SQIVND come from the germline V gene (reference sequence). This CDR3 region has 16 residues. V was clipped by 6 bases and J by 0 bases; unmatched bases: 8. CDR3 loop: CASSLRPSGSTDTQYF. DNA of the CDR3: TGTGCCAGTAGCCTGAGACCTAGCGGGAGCACAGATACGCAGTATTTT.

CDR3 sequence reads: CASSFQTGTGGFGGANVLTF. CDR3 DNA: TGTGCCAGCAGTTTTCAGACCGGGACAGGGGGCTTTGGTGGGGCCAACGTCCTGACTTTC. J is TRBJ2-6 and V is TRBV27; 12 nucleotides align to TRBD1. Looked up from germline, CDR1 is MNHEY and CDR2 is SMNVEV (reference sequence). The CDR3 sequence is 20 residues long. The trim removed 3 bases at V and 3 bases at J, leaving 12 bases unmatched. Drawing the rest from reference TRBV27 and TRBJ2-6, the complete variable domain is EAQVTQNPRYLITVTGKKLTVTCSQNMNHEYMSWYRQDPGLGLRQIYYSMNVEVTDKGDVPEGYKVSRKEKRNFPLILESPSPNQTSLYFCASSFQTGTGGFGGANVLTFGAGSRLTVL.

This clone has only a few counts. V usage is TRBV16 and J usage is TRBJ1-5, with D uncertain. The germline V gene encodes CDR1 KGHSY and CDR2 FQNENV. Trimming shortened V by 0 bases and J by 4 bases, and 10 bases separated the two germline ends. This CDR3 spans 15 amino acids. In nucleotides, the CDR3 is TGTGCCAGCAGCCAATCAGAGACTAAGAATCAGCCCCAGCATTTT. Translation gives CASSQSETKNQPQHF.

The CDR3: CASRPGGGTDTQYF. DNA for the CDR3: TGTGCCAGCAGACCCGGCGGGGGTACAGATACGCAGTATTTT. The chain uses TRBV14 and TRBJ2-3, with TRBD2 matching 7 bases. J gave up 3 bases and V 6 bases, and 6 bases lay outside the gene matches. CDR1 SGHDN and CDR2 FVKESK come from the germline V gene. The CDR3 has 14 amino acids.

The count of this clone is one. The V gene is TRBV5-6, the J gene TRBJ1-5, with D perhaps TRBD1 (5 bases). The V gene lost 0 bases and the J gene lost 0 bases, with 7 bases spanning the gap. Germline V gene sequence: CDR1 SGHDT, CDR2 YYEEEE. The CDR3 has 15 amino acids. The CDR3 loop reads CASSLGGLSNQPQHF. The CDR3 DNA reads TGTGCCAGCAGCTTGGGGGGCCTTAGCAATCAGCCCCAGCATTTT.

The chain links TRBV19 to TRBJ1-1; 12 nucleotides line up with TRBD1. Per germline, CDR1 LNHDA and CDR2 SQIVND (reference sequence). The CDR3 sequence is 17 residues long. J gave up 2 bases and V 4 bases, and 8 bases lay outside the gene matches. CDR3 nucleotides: TGTGCCAGTAGTAAGGGGACAGGGGGCGACCGCAACACTGAAGCTTTCTTT. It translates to CASSKGTGGDRNTEAFF. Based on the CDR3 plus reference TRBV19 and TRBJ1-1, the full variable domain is DGGITQSPKYLFRKEGQNVTLSCEQNLNHDAMYWYRQDPGQGLRLIYYSQIVNDFQKGDIAEGYSVSREKKESFPLTVTSAQKNPTAFYLCASSKGTGGDRNTEAFFGQGTRLTVV.

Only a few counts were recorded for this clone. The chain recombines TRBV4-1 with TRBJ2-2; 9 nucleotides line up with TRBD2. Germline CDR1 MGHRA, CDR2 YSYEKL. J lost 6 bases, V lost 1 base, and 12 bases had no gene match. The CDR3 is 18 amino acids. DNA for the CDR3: TGCGCCAGCAGCCAAGTGGAGGCCGGGCTAGCGGGACCCGGGGAGCTGTTTTTT. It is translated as CASSQVEAGLAGPGELFF.

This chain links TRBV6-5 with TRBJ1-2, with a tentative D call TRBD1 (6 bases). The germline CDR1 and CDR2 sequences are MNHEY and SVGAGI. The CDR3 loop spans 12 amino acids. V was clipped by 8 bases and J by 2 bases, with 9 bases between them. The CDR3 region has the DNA TGTGCCAGCTGGCAGGGGAACTATGGCTACACCTTC. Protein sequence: CASWQGNYGYTF.

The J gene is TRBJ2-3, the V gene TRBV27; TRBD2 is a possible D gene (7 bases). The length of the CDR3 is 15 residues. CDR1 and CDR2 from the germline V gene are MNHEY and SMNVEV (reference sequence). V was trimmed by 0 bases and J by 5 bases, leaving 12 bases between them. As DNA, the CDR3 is TGTGCCAGCAGTTTATCGGGGGGGCCTGTAGATACGCAGTATTTT. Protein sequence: CASSLSGGPVDTQYF.

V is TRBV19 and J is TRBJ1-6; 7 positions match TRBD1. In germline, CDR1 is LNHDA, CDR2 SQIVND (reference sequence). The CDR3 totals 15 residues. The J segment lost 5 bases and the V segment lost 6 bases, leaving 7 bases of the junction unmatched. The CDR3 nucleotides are TGTGCCAGTAGGGGCCGGGACAGCGATAATTCACCCCTCCACTTT. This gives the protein CASRGRDSDNSPLHF.

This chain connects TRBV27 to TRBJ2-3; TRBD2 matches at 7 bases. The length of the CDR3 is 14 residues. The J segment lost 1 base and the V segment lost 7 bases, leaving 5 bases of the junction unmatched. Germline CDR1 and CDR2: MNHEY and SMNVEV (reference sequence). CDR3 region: CASKRGLRTDTQYF. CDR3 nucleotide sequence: TGTGCCAGCAAGCGGGGACTCCGCACAGATACGCAGTATTTT.

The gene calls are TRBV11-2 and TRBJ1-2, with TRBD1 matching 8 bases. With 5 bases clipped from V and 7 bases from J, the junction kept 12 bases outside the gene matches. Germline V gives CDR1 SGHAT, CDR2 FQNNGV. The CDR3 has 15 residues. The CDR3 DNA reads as TGTGCCAGCAGCCAAGGGACAGGCGGATCAGGTGGCTACACCTTC. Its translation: CASSQGTGGSGGYTF.

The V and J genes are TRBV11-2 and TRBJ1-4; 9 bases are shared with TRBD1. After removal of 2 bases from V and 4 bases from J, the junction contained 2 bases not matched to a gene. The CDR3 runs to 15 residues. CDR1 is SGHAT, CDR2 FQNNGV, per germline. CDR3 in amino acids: CASSLMDRGNEKLFF. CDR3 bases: TGTGCCAGCAGCTTAATGGACAGGGGTAATGAAAAACTGTTTTTT.

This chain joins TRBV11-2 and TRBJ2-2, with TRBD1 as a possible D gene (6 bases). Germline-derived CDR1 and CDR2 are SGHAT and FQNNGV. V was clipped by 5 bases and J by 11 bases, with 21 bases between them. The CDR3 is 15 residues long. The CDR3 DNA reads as TGTGCCAGCAGCCATCTTGGATTGGGCAGGGGAGAGCTGTTTTTT. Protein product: CASSHLGLGRGELFF.

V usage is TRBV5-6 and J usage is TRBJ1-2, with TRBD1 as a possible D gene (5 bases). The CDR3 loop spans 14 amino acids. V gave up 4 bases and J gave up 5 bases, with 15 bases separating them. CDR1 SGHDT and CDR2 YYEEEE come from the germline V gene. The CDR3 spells CASSPPQGTYGYTF. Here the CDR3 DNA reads TGTGCCAGCAGCCCACCTCAGGGAACGTATGGCTACACCTTC. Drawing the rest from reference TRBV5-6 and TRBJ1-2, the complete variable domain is DAGVTQSPTHLIKTRGQQVTLRCSPKSGHDTVSWYQQALGQGPQFIFQYYEEEERQRGNFPDRFSGHQFPNYSSELNVNALLLGDSALYLCASSPPQGTYGYTFGSGTRLTVV.

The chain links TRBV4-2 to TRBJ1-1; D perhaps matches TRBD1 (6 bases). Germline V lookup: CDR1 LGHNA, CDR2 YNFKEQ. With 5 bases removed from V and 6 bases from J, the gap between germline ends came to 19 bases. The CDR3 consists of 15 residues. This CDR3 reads CASSSRDILGPEAFF. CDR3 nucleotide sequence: TGTGCCAGCAGCTCCCGGGACATCTTGGGTCCTGAAGCTTTCTTT.

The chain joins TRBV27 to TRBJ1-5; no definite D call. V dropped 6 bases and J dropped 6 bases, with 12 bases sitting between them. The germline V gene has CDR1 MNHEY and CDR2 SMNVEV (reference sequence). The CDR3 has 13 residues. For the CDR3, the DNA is TGTGCCAGCAGCCACGGGGATCTTCAGCCCCAGCATTTT. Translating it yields CASSHGDLQPQHF.

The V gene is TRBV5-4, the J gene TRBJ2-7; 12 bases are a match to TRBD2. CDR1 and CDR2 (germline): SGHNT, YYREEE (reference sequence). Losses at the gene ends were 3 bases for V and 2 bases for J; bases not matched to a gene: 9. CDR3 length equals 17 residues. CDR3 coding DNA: TGTGCCAGCAGCTCACTTTGGACTAGCGGGATCCCCTACGAGCAGTACTTC. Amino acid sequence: CASSSLWTSGIPYEQYF. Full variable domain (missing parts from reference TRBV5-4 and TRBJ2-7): ETGVTQSPTHLIKTRGQQVTLRCSSQSGHNTVSWYQQALGQGPQFIFQYYREEENGRGNFPPRFSGLQFPNYSSELNVNALELDDSALYLCASSSLWTSGIPYEQYFGPGTRLTVT.

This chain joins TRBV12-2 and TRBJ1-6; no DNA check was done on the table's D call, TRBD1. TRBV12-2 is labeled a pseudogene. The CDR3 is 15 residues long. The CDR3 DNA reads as TGTGCAAGTCGTCGTAGGGACAGGGGGGGTTCACCCCTCCACTTT. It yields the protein CASRRRDRGGSPLHF.